The 2 T cell receptor beta chains presented below share a single source sample, sequenced in a study of T cell responses to AZD1222 COVID-19 vaccine. Some clones are missing from TCRdb's copy, which holds only in-frame ones; the method was immunoSEQ multiplex PCR. The sample contains 140,000 to 150,000 clones, around 90% of which appear only once. Specimen: peripheral blood, collected 28 days after the second dose of the MenACWY control vaccine. These receptor sequences come from an adult who received the MenACWY meningococcal vaccine as a control.

V usage is TRBV11-3 and J usage is TRBJ2-3, with D maybe TRBD1 (5 bases). V shed 0 bases and J shed 2 bases, with 12 bases lying between them. Germline values: CDR1 SGHNT, CDR2 YENEEA. The CDR3 consists of 16 residues. CDR3 DNA sequence: TGTGCCAGCAGCTTAGATAAAAGGGGATACACAGATACGCAGTATTTT. Protein product: CASSLDKRGYTDTQYF.

This clone is a singleton in its sample. V and J are TRBV2 and TRBJ1-5; D unresolved. Germline CDR1 SNHLY, CDR2 FYNNEI. The CDR3 has 12 residues. Trimming pared 4 bases from V and 14 bases from J, leaving 15 bases between. The DNA for the CDR3 is TGTGCCAGCAGTGCGGATAGTTACACCGAGCATTTT. It specifies CASSADSYTEHF.